This T cell receptor (beta chain) was captured in a study of blood T cell repertoires in COVID-19. For the study at large: Donors in the United States, Italy and Spain gave samples during acute or convalescent COVID-19.

Source study methods: How many nucleated cells were present was estimated from reference gene primer amplification. Profiling relied on immunoSEQ multiplex PCR, and the TCRdb table lists in-frame clones only, not all of them. Clonal size and the V and J genes are those of that table, whereas D and trimming came from the DNA. The sample includes approximately 240,000 clones, about 85% of them seen just once. Germline-derived CDR1 and CDR2 are SNHLY and FYNNEI. The CDR3 spans 16 residues. The germline V and J ends were trimmed by 3 bases and 0 bases, with 15 bases remaining between them. The specimen sequenced was peripheral blood. The sequence derives from a woman younger than 35 who had recovered from COVID-19. The gene calls are TRBV2 and TRBJ2-7; unclear D gene. CDR3 DNA sequence: TGTGCCAGCAGTGACCCCGACACATCAAGCTCCTACGAGCAGTACTTC. This sequence encodes CASSDPDTSSSYEQYF.